The T cell receptor (beta chain) under discussion was sequenced for a study of CD8 T cells in Susac syndrome. Findings and caveats of the study: It was acknowledged by the study that relatively few individuals were included in its TCR sequencing and HLA analysis.

The germline V gene encodes CDR1 KGHSH and CDR2 LQKENI. V was shortened by 1 base and J by 5 bases, with 14 bases between the two germline ends. This CDR3 contains 16 residues. The multiple sclerosis control group comprised treatment-naive patients with stable or active relapsing-remitting disease. Negative isolation was used for CD8+ and CD4+ T cells and FACS enrichment for TEMRA cells. RNA was extracted with the RNeasy kit, and a quantity of roughly 0.45 to 1 ug was reverse transcribed using random hexamers. The method of amplification for TCR beta CDR3 was immunoSEQ multiplex PCR, covering 54 Vbeta and 13 Jbeta. TCRdb reprocessed the immunoSEQ multiplex PCR reads with MiXCR, giving one entry per CDR3 protein. The table shows 200,000 to 250,000 distinct CDR3 sequences, with approximately 95% occurring only once. In regard to this clonotype: The antigen remains undetermined.

The sequencing input was CD4+ T cells from PBMCs. This TCR derives from a human donor with multiple sclerosis. The chain couples TRBV18 to TRBJ1-4; perhaps TRBD1 as D (5 bases). The CDR3 DNA is TGTGCCAGCTCACCACGCACGACAGATGCCAATGAAAAACTGTTTTTT. Protein: CASSPRTTDANEKLFF.